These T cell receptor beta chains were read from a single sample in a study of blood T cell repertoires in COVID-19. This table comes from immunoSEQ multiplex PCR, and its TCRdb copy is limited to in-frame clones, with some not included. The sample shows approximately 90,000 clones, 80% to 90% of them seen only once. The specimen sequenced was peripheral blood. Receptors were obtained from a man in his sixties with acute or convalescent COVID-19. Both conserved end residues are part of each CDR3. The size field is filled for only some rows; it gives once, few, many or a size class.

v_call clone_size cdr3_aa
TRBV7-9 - CASSRTGGDIGYTF
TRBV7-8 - CASSPLQETQYF
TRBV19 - CASSTGDRGNYGYTF
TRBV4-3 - CASSQGGGLNQPQHF
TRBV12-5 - CASGWTGRLMVGETQYF
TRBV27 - CASSRSGGPNTGELFF
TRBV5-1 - CATSSGDTVTDTQYF
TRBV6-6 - CASKAGANTEAFF
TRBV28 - CASSLAGGLETQYF
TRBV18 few CASSPGPAGLYGYTF
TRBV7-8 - CASSLTRDSNQPQHF
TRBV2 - CASRTKTGDFNSPLHF
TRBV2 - CASKQRAEQYF
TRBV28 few CASSLPQGQPQHF
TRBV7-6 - CASSPNTGGTGNTIYF
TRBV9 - CASSVAEQLRWSGNTIYF
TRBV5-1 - CASSLDRGEKLFF
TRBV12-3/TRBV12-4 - CASRQGRNTEAFF
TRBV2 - CANTDRATGELFF
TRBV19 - CASTQRLAGALWGSTDTQYF
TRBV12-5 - CASGPSRGLGDTQYF
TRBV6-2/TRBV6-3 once CASSPGGARTDTQYF
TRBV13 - CASSLLSGGLADRPPTDTQYF
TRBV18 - CASSPTARAMNTEAFF
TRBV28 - CASSLRGGRGNEQFF
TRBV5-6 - CASSWSTGTNEQFF